This is a list of T cell receptor beta chains from one sample in a study of T-cell reconstitution after alpha-beta-depleted transplantation in children. Each CDR3 protein gets one entry after TCRdb re-called the PCR reads with MiXCR. The table lists roughly 490,000 distinct CDR3 sequences, about an eighth of them singletons. This sample comprised PBMCs, mostly from graft donor cells, obtained 180 days after TCRalphabeta/CD19-depleted stem cell transplant. All receptors come from a female patient aged 2-10 years who had a stem cell transplant for aplastic anemia, so the T cells may come from the graft donor. The CDR3 runs from the conserved cysteine through the conserved F or W. The order of the fields is J gene, D gene, V gene, clone size, CDR3 protein, CDR3 DNA. D genes are given only for firm matches. A row's size may be missing; if present it is once, few, many or a size class.

J gene: TRBJ2-5
D gene: TRBD1
V gene: TRBV27
clone size: NA
CDR3 protein: CASSSDRAGETQYF
CDR3 DNA: TGTGCCAGCAGTTCTGACAGGGCGGGAGAGACCCAGTACTTC

J gene: TRBJ2-3
D gene: NA
V gene: TRBV7-2
clone size: NA
CDR3 protein: CASSSRDVLGTQYF
CDR3 DNA: TGTGCCAGCAGCTCCCGGGACGTCCTCGGTACGCAGTATTTT

J gene: TRBJ2-1
D gene: NA
V gene: TRBV27
clone size: few
CDR3 protein: CASSLTAPGDEQFF
CDR3 DNA: TGTGCCAGCAGCCTTACAGCCCCTGGGGATGAGCAGTTCTTC

J gene: TRBJ2-2
D gene: NA
V gene: TRBV5-1
clone size: NA
CDR3 protein: CASGLRADTGELFF
CDR3 DNA: TGCGCCAGCGGCCTTCGGGCCGACACCGGGGAGCTGTTTTTT

J gene: TRBJ2-1
D gene: TRBD2
V gene: TRBV20-1
clone size: NA
CDR3 protein: CSARDTGRAGVREQFF
CDR3 DNA: TGCAGTGCTAGAGATACCGGTCGGGCGGGAGTACGAGAGCAGTTCTTC

J gene: TRBJ1-5
D gene: TRBD1
V gene: TRBV20-1
clone size: NA
CDR3 protein: CSAPTGSLIQPQHF
CDR3 DNA: TGCAGTGCTCCGACAGGGAGTCTGATCCAGCCCCAGCATTTT

J gene: TRBJ1-5
D gene: TRBD1
V gene: TRBV4-1
clone size: few
CDR3 protein: CASSQGYRGLYQPQHF
CDR3 DNA: TGCGCCAGCAGCCAGGGATACAGGGGGCTGTATCAGCCCCAGCATTTT

J gene: TRBJ2-7
D gene: TRBD2
V gene: TRBV7-2
clone size: NA
CDR3 protein: CASSLAGGPDIYEQYF
CDR3 DNA: TGTGCCAGCAGCTTAGCGGGAGGGCCGGACATTTACGAGCAGTACTTC

J gene: TRBJ1-2
D gene: TRBD1
V gene: TRBV7-9
clone size: few
CDR3 protein: CASSRDRVFYGYTF
CDR3 DNA: TGTGCCAGCAGCCGGGACAGGGTCTTCTATGGCTACACCTTC

J gene: TRBJ2-1
D gene: TRBD2
V gene: TRBV4-3
clone size: NA
CDR3 protein: CASSQAPQAGVDGEQFF
CDR3 DNA: TGCGCCAGCAGCCAAGCCCCCCAAGCGGGAGTTGACGGTGAGCAGTTCTTC

J gene: TRBJ2-1
D gene: TRBD2
V gene: TRBV4-3
clone size: few
CDR3 protein: CASSQDRGLQYNEQFF
CDR3 DNA: TGCGCCAGCAGCCAAGATAGGGGACTACAGTACAATGAGCAGTTCTTC

J gene: TRBJ2-7
D gene: TRBD2
V gene: TRBV7-2
clone size: few
CDR3 protein: CASSFPSGSTYEQYF
CDR3 DNA: TGTGCCAGCAGCTTTCCTAGCGGGTCCACCTACGAGCAGTACTTC

J gene: TRBJ2-3
D gene: NA
V gene: TRBV11-2
clone size: NA
CDR3 protein: CASSLRQLDTQYF
CDR3 DNA: TGTGCCAGCAGCTTAAGGCAGCTAGATACGCAGTATTTT

J gene: TRBJ2-7
D gene: TRBD2
V gene: TRBV6-2/TRBV6-3
clone size: NA
CDR3 protein: CASSYSIAGGQYSYEQYF
CDR3 DNA: TGTGCCAGCAGTTACTCGATAGCGGGAGGGCAATACTCCTACGAGCAGTACTTC

J gene: TRBJ2-3
D gene: TRBD2
V gene: TRBV3-1
clone size: NA
CDR3 protein: CASSHLAERTDTQYF
CDR3 DNA: TGTGCCAGCAGCCATCTAGCGGAACGCACAGATACGCAGTATTTT

J gene: TRBJ2-7
D gene: NA
V gene: TRBV28
clone size: NA
CDR3 protein: CASSLFGFRDREQYF
CDR3 DNA: TGTGCCAGCAGTTTATTCGGTTTCAGGGATCGCGAGCAGTACTTC

J gene: TRBJ2-7
D gene: TRBD1
V gene: TRBV4-3
clone size: many
CDR3 protein: CASSQGTGASYEQYF
CDR3 DNA: TGCGCCAGCAGCCAAGGTACAGGGGCAAGCTACGAGCAGTACTTC

J gene: TRBJ1-6
D gene: NA
V gene: TRBV20-1
clone size: many
CDR3 protein: CSARDQWAGASPNSPLHF
CDR3 DNA: TGCAGTGCTAGAGATCAATGGGCAGGCGCTTCCCCTAATTCACCCCTCCACTTT

J gene: TRBJ2-1
D gene: TRBD2
V gene: TRBV6-1
clone size: few
CDR3 protein: CASRPGLAASYNEQFF
CDR3 DNA: TGTGCCAGCAGACCGGGGCTAGCGGCCTCCTACAATGAGCAGTTCTTC

J gene: TRBJ2-7
D gene: NA
V gene: TRBV20-1
clone size: few
CDR3 protein: CSASGSPWSYEQYF
CDR3 DNA: TGCAGTGCTTCAGGGAGTCCCTGGTCCTACGAGCAGTACTTC

J gene: TRBJ2-1
D gene: NA
V gene: TRBV11-2
clone size: many
CDR3 protein: CASSRGLGRNEQFF
CDR3 DNA: TGTGCCAGCAGCCGGGGACTGGGCAGAAATGAGCAGTTCTTC

J gene: TRBJ2-3
D gene: NA
V gene: TRBV6-5
clone size: NA
CDR3 protein: CASSYRWTVAADTQYF
CDR3 DNA: TGTGCCAGCAGTTACCGTTGGACAGTAGCGGCAGATACGCAGTATTTT

J gene: TRBJ1-1
D gene: NA
V gene: TRBV28
clone size: many
CDR3 protein: CASSWNPAGAITEAFF
CDR3 DNA: TGTGCCAGCAGTTGGAACCCGGCGGGGGCTATCACTGAAGCTTTCTTT

J gene: TRBJ1-2
D gene: NA
V gene: TRBV9
clone size: few
CDR3 protein: CASSNLAVGYTF
CDR3 DNA: TGTGCCAGCAGTAACTTAGCGGTGGGCTACACCTTC

J gene: TRBJ1-5
D gene: NA
V gene: TRBV18
clone size: few
CDR3 protein: CASSPYRVNQPQHF
CDR3 DNA: TGTGCCAGCTCACCATATAGGGTGAATCAGCCCCAGCATTTT

J gene: TRBJ1-4
D gene: TRBD1
V gene: TRBV7-9
clone size: NA
CDR3 protein: CASSLGQGVGTNEKLFF
CDR3 DNA: TGTGCCAGCAGCTTGGGCCAGGGGGTAGGAACTAATGAAAAACTGTTTTTT

J gene: TRBJ2-4
D gene: NA
V gene: TRBV4-3
clone size: few
CDR3 protein: CASSQDPARDKNIQYF
CDR3 DNA: TGCGCCAGCAGCCAAGATCCCGCCAGGGATAAAAACATTCAGTACTTC

J gene: TRBJ2-4
D gene: NA
V gene: TRBV30
clone size: few
CDR3 protein: CAWSVQGSKHIQYF
CDR3 DNA: TGTGCCTGGAGTGTACAAGGATCAAAACACATTCAGTACTTC

J gene: TRBJ2-5
D gene: NA
V gene: TRBV28
clone size: once
CDR3 protein: CASSHSEEETQYF
CDR3 DNA: TGTGCCAGCAGTCACTCGGAGGAAGAGACCCAGTACTTC

J gene: TRBJ1-2
D gene: NA
V gene: TRBV4-3
clone size: NA
CDR3 protein: CASSQDEFWGYTF
CDR3 DNA: TGCGCCAGCAGCCAAGATGAGTTTTGGGGCTACACCTTC

J gene: TRBJ2-2
D gene: TRBD2
V gene: TRBV6-5
clone size: few
CDR3 protein: CASSYSKYGGALSGELFF
CDR3 DNA: TGTGCCAGCAGTTACTCGAAGTACGGGGGGGCGCTATCCGGGGAGCTGTTTTTT

J gene: TRBJ1-1
D gene: NA
V gene: TRBV11-2
clone size: few
CDR3 protein: CASSTRGAEAFF
CDR3 DNA: TGTGCCAGCAGCACCCGGGGGGCTGAAGCTTTCTTT

J gene: TRBJ2-1
D gene: NA
V gene: TRBV29-1
clone size: few
CDR3 protein: CSVERAKNEQFF
CDR3 DNA: TGCAGCGTTGAAAGGGCCAAAAATGAGCAGTTCTTC

J gene: TRBJ2-1
D gene: TRBD2
V gene: TRBV12-3/TRBV12-4
clone size: many
CDR3 protein: CASLRASGYNEQFF
CDR3 DNA: TGTGCCAGCCTCAGGGCTAGCGGTTACAATGAGCAGTTCTTC

J gene: TRBJ1-1
D gene: NA
V gene: TRBV18
clone size: many
CDR3 protein: CASSPLMDHRSEAFF
CDR3 DNA: TGTGCCAGCTCACCACTGATGGATCACCGCTCTGAAGCTTTCTTT

J gene: TRBJ1-1
D gene: NA
V gene: TRBV6-1
clone size: few
CDR3 protein: CASSVVVNTEAFF
CDR3 DNA: TGTGCCAGCAGTGTTGTAGTGAACACTGAAGCTTTCTTT

J gene: TRBJ1-2
D gene: NA
V gene: TRBV25-1
clone size: NA
CDR3 protein: CASRGGPGTDTF
CDR3 DNA: TGTGCCAGCAGGGGGGGGCCAGGAACGGACACCTTC

J gene: TRBJ2-1
D gene: NA
V gene: TRBV5-6
clone size: few
CDR3 protein: CASSLYVALSYNEQFF
CDR3 DNA: TGTGCCAGCAGCTTGTATGTAGCACTCTCCTACAATGAGCAGTTCTTC

J gene: TRBJ1-5
D gene: NA
V gene: TRBV6-1
clone size: NA
CDR3 protein: CASSGSGGFNSNQPQHF
CDR3 DNA: TGTGCCAGCAGCGGATCTGGCGGGTTTAATAGCAATCAGCCCCAGCATTTT

J gene: TRBJ2-3
D gene: TRBD2
V gene: TRBV12-3/TRBV12-4
clone size: few
CDR3 protein: CASSPRGGRARTDTQYF
CDR3 DNA: TGTGCCAGCAGTCCCCGGGGCGGGAGGGCCAGGACAGATACGCAGTATTTT

J gene: TRBJ1-1
D gene: NA
V gene: TRBV19
clone size: few
CDR3 protein: CASSWTGATEAFF
CDR3 DNA: TGTGCCAGTAGTTGGACTGGGGCGACTGAAGCTTTCTTT

J gene: TRBJ2-1
D gene: NA
V gene: TRBV25-1
clone size: NA
CDR3 protein: CASSEPGLRYNEQFF
CDR3 DNA: TGTGCCAGCAGTGAACCCGGACTCCGCTACAATGAGCAGTTCTTC

J gene: TRBJ2-7
D gene: TRBD1
V gene: TRBV28
clone size: many
CDR3 protein: CASLPRQGASYEQYF
CDR3 DNA: TGTGCCAGCCTTCCCCGACAGGGGGCTTCTTACGAGCAGTACTTC

J gene: TRBJ1-1
D gene: NA
V gene: TRBV6-2/TRBV6-3
clone size: NA
CDR3 protein: CASSYSGFGGARDTEAFF
CDR3 DNA: TGTGCCAGCAGTTACTCGGGTTTCGGGGGCGCGAGGGACACTGAAGCTTTCTTT

J gene: TRBJ2-1
D gene: NA
V gene: TRBV18
clone size: NA
CDR3 protein: CASSPLGHRDNEQFF
CDR3 DNA: TGTGCCAGCTCACCTTTGGGACACCGGGACAATGAGCAGTTCTTC

J gene: TRBJ2-3
D gene: TRBD1
V gene: TRBV20-1
clone size: many
CDR3 protein: CSAHDRGRTDTQYF
CDR3 DNA: TGCAGTGCCCACGACAGGGGGCGGACAGATACGCAGTATTTT

J gene: TRBJ1-6
D gene: TRBD1
V gene: TRBV5-4
clone size: NA
CDR3 protein: CASSLAGGGANSPLHF
CDR3 DNA: TGTGCCAGCAGCTTGGCCGGAGGGGGCGCAAATTCACCCCTCCACTTT

J gene: TRBJ2-5
D gene: TRBD1
V gene: TRBV29-1
clone size: many
CDR3 protein: CSVAARQGGETQYF
CDR3 DNA: TGCAGCGTTGCGGCCCGACAGGGTGGGGAGACCCAGTACTTC

J gene: TRBJ1-5
D gene: NA
V gene: TRBV10-3
clone size: NA
CDR3 protein: CAISDPIGGGGQPQHF
CDR3 DNA: TGTGCCATCAGTGACCCCATAGGGGGGGGAGGTCAGCCCCAGCATTTT

J gene: TRBJ1-3
D gene: NA
V gene: TRBV4-3
clone size: few
CDR3 protein: CASSQVMAPALSGNTIYF
CDR3 DNA: TGCGCCAGCAGCCAAGTTATGGCACCAGCCCTCTCTGGAAACACCATATATTTT

J gene: TRBJ1-2
D gene: NA
V gene: TRBV9
clone size: many
CDR3 protein: CASSLMDLYKDGYTF
CDR3 DNA: TGTGCCAGCAGCTTAATGGACCTTTATAAGGATGGCTACACCTTC

J gene: TRBJ1-1
D gene: NA
V gene: TRBV5-6
clone size: many
CDR3 protein: CASSFLGRPTEAFF
CDR3 DNA: TGTGCCAGCAGCTTCCTAGGGAGGCCGACTGAAGCTTTCTTT

J gene: TRBJ1-1
D gene: TRBD1
V gene: TRBV20-1
clone size: few
CDR3 protein: CSARDRDRGMRTEAFF
CDR3 DNA: TGCAGTGCTAGAGATCGAGACAGGGGAATGAGAACTGAAGCTTTCTTT

J gene: TRBJ2-7
D gene: TRBD2
V gene: TRBV29-1
clone size: few
CDR3 protein: CSVFQGAGAHEQYF
CDR3 DNA: TGCAGCGTCTTCCAAGGGGCGGGAGCCCACGAGCAGTACTTC

J gene: TRBJ1-1
D gene: NA
V gene: TRBV6-5
clone size: NA
CDR3 protein: CASSLGSLTNTEAFF
CDR3 DNA: TGTGCCAGCAGTTTAGGCAGCCTTACGAACACTGAAGCTTTCTTT